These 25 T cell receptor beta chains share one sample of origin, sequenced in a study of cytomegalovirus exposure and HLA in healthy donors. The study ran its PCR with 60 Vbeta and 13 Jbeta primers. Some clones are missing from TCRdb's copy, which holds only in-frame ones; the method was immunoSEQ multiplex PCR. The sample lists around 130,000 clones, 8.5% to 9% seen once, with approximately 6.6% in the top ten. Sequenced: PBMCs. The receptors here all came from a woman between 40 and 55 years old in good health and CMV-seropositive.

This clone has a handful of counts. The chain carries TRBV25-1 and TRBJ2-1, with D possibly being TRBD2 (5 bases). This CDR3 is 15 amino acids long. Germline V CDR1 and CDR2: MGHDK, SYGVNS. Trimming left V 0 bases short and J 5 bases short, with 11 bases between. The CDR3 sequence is CASSEYGGRDNEQFF. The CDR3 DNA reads TGTGCCAGCAGTGAATATGGAGGAAGGGACAATGAGCAGTTCTTC. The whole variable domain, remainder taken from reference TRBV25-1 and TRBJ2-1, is EADIYQTPRYLVIGTGKKITLECSQTMGHDKMYWYQQDPGMELHLIHYSYGVNSTEKGDLSSESTVSRIRTEHFPLTLESARPSHTSQYLCASSEYGGRDNEQFFGPGTRLTVL.

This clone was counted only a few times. DNA for the CDR3: TGTGCCAGCTCACAACCCCAGGGGAGGGAAAACATTCAGTACTTC. This gives the protein CASSQPQGRENIQYF. V usage is TRBV18 and J usage is TRBJ2-4, with D possibly matching TRBD2 (7 bases). V was pared by 4 bases and J by 5 bases, with 15 bases between. This CDR3 has 15 amino acids. CDR1 and CDR2 from the germline V gene are KGHSH and LQKENI.

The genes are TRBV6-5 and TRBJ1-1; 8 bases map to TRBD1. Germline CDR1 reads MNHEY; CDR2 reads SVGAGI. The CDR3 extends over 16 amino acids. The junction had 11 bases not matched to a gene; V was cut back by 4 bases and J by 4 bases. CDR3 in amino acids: CASSWGTGTTPTEAFF. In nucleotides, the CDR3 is TGTGCCAGCAGTTGGGGGACAGGAACGACGCCCACTGAAGCTTTCTTT.

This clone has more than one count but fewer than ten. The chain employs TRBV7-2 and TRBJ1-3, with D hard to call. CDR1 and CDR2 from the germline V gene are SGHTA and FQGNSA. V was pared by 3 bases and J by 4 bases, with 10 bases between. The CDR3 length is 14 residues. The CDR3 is CASSFDQVGNTIYF. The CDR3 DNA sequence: TGTGCCAGCAGCTTCGATCAGGTCGGAAACACCATATATTTT.

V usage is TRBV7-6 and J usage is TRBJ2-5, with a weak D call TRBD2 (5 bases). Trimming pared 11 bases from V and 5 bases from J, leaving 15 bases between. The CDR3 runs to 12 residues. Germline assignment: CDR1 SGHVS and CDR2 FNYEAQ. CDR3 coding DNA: TGTGCCTCCGCGGACTGGAGGGAGACCCAGTACTTC. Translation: CASADWRETQYF.

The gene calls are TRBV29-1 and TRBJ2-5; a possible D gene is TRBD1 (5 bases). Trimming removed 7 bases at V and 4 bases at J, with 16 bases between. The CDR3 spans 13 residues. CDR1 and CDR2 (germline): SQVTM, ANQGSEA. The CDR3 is CSADPKRGETQYF. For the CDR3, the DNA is TGCAGCGCTGACCCTAAAAGGGGAGAGACCCAGTACTTC. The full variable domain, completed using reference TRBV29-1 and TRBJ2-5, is SAVISQKPSRDICQRGTSLTIQCQVDSQVTMMFWYRQQPGQSLTLIATANQGSEATYESGFVIDKFPISRPNLTFSTLTVSNMSPEDSSIYLCSADPKRGETQYFGPGTRLLVL.

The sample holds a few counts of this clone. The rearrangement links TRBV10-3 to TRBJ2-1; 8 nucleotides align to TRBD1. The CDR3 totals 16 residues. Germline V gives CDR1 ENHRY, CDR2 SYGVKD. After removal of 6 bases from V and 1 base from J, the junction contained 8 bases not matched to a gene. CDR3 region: CAIRRTGKTSYNEQFF. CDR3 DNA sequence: TGTGCCATCAGGCGGACAGGGAAAACGTCCTACAATGAGCAGTTCTTC.

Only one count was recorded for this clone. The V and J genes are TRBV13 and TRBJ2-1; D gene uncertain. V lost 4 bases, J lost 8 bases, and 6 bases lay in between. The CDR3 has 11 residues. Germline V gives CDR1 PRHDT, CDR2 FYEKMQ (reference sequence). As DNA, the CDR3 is TGTGCCAGCAGCTCTAGACATGAGCAGTTCTTC. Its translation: CASSSRHEQFF.

The CDR3 protein is CASSWDRDPYEQYF. DNA of the CDR3: TGCGCCAGCAGCTGGGACAGGGATCCCTACGAGCAGTACTTC. The chain uses TRBV5-1 and TRBJ2-7; 9 positions match TRBD1. This CDR3 contains 14 residues. V lost 3 bases to trimming and J lost 2 bases; unmatched junction nucleotides: 3. Germline CDR1 SGHRS, CDR2 YFSETQ.

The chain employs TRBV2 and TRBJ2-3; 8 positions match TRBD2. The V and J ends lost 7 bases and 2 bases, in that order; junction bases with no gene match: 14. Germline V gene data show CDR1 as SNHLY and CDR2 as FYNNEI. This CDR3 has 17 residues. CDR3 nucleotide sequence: TGTGCCAGCATCGGGGGGGGCGCCCAACTCCACACAGATACGCAGTATTTT. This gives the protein CASIGGGAQLHTDTQYF.

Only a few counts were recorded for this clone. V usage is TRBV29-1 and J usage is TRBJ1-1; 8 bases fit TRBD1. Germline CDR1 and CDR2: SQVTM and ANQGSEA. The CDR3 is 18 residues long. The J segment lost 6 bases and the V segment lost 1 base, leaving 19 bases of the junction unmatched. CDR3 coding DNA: TGCAGCGTTGAAGGTAGAGTGGCAGGGGGCGATTTCATCCCTGAAGCTTTCTTT. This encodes CSVEGRVAGGDFIPEAFF.

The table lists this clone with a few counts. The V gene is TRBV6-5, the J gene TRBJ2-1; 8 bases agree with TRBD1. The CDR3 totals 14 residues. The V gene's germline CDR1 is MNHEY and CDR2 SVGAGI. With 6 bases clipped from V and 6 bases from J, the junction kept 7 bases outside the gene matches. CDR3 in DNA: TGTGCCAGCAGGGAGAGACAGGGGTCCAATGAGCAGTTCTTC. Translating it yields CASRERQGSNEQFF.

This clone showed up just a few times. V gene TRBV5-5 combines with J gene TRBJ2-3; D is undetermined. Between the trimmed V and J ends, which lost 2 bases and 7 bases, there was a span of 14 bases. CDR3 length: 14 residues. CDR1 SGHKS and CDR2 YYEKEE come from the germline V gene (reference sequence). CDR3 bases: TGTGCCAGCAGCTTTACCGCTAGTCAGAATACGCAGTATTTT. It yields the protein CASSFTASQNTQYF.

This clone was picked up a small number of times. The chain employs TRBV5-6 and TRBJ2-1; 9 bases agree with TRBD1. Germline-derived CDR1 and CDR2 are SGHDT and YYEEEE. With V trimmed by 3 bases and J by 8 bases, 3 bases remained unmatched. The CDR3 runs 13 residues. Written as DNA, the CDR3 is TGTGCCAGCAGCTGGGACAGGGCGGATGAGCAGTTCTTC. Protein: CASSWDRADEQFF.

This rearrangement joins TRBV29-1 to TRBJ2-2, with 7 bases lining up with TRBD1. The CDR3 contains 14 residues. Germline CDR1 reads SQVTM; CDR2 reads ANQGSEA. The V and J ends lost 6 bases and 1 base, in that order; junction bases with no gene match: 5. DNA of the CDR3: TGCAGCGTCCCGGGACAGATGAACACCGGGGAGCTGTTTTTT. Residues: CSVPGQMNTGELFF.

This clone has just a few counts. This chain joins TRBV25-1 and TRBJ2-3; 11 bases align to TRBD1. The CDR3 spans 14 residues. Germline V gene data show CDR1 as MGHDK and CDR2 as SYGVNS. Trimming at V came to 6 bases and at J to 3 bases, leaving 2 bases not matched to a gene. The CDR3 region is CASRWDRGTDTQYF. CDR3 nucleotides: TGTGCCAGCAGGTGGGACAGGGGGACAGATACGCAGTATTTT.

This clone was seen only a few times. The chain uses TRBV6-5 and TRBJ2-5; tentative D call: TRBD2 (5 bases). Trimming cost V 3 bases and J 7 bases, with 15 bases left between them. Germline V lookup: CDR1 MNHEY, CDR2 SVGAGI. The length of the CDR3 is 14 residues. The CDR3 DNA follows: TGTGCCAGCAGTTATGGGAGTCACTTTGGGACCCAGTACTTC. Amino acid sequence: CASSYGSHFGTQYF.

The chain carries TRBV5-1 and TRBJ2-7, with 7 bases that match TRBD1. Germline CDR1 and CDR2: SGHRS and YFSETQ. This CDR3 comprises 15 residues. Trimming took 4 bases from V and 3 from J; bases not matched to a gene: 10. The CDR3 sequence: CASSPRQGKGYEQYF. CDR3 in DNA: TGCGCCAGCAGCCCCCGACAGGGTAAGGGCTACGAGCAGTACTTC.

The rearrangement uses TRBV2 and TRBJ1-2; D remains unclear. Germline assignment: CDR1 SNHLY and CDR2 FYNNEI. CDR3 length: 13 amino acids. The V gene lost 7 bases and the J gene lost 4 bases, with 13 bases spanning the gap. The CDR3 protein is CASMGETSYGYTF. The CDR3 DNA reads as TGTGCCAGCATGGGCGAAACTTCCTATGGCTACACCTTC.

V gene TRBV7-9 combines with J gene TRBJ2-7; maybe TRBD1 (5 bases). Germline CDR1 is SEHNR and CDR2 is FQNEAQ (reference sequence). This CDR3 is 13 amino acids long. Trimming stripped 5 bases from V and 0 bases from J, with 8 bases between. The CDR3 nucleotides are TGTGCCAGCAGCCGGACACCCTCCTACGAGCAGTACTTC. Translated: CASSRTPSYEQYF.

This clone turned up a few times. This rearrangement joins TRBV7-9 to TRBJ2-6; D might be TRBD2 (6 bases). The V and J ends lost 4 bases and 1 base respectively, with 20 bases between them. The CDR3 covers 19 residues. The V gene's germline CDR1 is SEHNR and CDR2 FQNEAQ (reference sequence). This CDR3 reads CASSSSFGGKFSGANVLTF. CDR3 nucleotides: TGTGCCAGCAGCTCCTCCTTCGGGGGTAAATTTTCTGGGGCCAACGTCCTGACTTTC.

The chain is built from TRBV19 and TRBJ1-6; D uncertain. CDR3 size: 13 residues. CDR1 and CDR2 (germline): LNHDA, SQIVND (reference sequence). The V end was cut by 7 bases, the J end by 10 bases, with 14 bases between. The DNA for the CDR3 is TGTGCCAGTACCCCTGAGGGATGGTCACCCCTCCACTTT. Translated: CASTPEGWSPLHF. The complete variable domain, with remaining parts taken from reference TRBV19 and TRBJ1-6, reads DGGITQSPKYLFRKEGQNVTLSCEQNLNHDAMYWYRQDPGQGLRLIYYSQIVNDFQKGDIAEGYSVSREKKESFPLTVTSAQKNPTAFYLCASTPEGWSPLHFGNGTRLTVT.

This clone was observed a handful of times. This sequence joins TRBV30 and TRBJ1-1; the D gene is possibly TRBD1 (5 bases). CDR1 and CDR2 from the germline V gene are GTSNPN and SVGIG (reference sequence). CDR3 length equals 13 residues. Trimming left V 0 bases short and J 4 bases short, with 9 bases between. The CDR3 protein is CAWSVGEGTEAFF. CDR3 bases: TGTGCCTGGAGTGTAGGGGAGGGCACTGAAGCTTTCTTT.

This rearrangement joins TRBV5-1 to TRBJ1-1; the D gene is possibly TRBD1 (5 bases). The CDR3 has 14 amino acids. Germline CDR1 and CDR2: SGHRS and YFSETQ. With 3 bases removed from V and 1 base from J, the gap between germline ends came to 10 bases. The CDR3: CASSWGLRNTEAFF. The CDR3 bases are TGCGCCAGCAGCTGGGGACTCCGGAACACTGAAGCTTTCTTT.

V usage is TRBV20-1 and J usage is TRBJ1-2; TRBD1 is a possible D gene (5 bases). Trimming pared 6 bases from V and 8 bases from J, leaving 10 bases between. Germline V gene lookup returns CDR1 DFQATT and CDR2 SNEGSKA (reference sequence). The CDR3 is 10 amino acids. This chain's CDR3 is CSAETEGYTF. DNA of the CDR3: TGCAGTGCCGAGACAGAAGGCTACACCTTC.